Below, one T cell receptor (beta chain) is given with its context. The junction shows a germline mismatch at one end, possibly a read error. This sample is part of a study of cytotoxic CD8 clonotypes in ibrutinib-treated CLL. Study-level information: Overall, around 25 responses were partial and 2 complete; following median 68 months, around 15 patients stayed remitted and around twelve progressed.

CDR1 SGHVS and CDR2 FNYEAQ come from the germline V gene. The CDR3 length is 18 residues. Produced via immunoSEQ multiplex PCR; TCRdb's table is partial and in-frame only. The sample yields about 84,000 clones, more than 70% seen once. The chain recombines TRBV7-6 with TRBJ2-3; D may be TRBD2 (6 bases). The receptor's source is a human donor with chronic lymphocytic leukemia. Sequenced material: PBMCs, taken before ibrutinib treatment. The CDR3 is CARSLVGAGGGSTDTQYF. CDR3 coding DNA: TGTGCCCGCAGCTTAGTAGGGGCCGGCGGAGGGAGCACAGATACGCAGTATTTT.